The clone carrying this TCR beta chain appeared once. In the source study's methods: It was from reference gene primer amplification that nucleated cell counts were estimated. Sequencing was performed with immunoSEQ multiplex PCR; in TCRdb, only in-frame clones are kept and a portion is missing. The D gene and trimming were derived from the DNA, and the V and J assignments and clone size from that table. The sample has 250,000 or so clones; 70% to 90% are singletons. This entry is derived from a study of blood T cell repertoires in COVID-19. Study in general: Samples taken during acute and convalescent COVID-19 were collected in the United States, Italy and Spain. Sources were T cells, B-cell-depleted T cells, or PBMCs; the material itself was cDNA or gDNA.

Trimming stripped 5 bases from V and 11 bases from J, with 16 bases between. The CDR3 is 13 residues long. Germline CDR1 and CDR2: LNHDA and SQIVND (reference sequence). V and J are TRBV19 and TRBJ1-5; D possibly corresponds to TRBD1 (5 bases). This sequence was found in a man aged 25 to 45 who had recovered from COVID-19. Input material: PBMCs or T cells enriched from blood (not recorded which). The CDR3 loop reads CASSGRGPGAQHF. CDR3 in DNA: TGTGCCAGTAGTGGGAGGGGCCCAGGAGCCCAGCATTTT. Based on the CDR3 plus reference TRBV19 and TRBJ1-5, the full variable domain is DGGITQSPKYLFRKEGQNVTLSCEQNLNHDAMYWYRQDPGQGLRLIYYSQIVNDFQKGDIAEGYSVSREKKESFPLTVTSAQKNPTAFYLCASSGRGPGAQHFGDGTRLSIL.